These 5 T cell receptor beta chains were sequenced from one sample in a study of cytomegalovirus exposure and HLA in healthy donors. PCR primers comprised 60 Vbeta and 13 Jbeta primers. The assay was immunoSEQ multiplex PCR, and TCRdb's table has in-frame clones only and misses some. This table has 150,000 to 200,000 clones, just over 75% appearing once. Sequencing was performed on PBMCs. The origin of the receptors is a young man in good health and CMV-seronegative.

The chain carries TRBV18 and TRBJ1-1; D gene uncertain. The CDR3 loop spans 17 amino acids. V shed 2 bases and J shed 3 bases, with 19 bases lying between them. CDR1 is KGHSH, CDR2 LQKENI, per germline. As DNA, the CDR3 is TGTGCCAGCTCACCATTCCATACGGGGATCGTGGACACTGAAGCTTTCTTT. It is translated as CASSPFHTGIVDTEAFF.

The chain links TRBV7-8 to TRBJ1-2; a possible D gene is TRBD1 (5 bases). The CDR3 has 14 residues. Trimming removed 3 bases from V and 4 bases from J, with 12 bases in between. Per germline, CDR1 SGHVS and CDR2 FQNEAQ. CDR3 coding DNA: TGTGCCAGCAGCTTGACAGTTCTCCCCTATGGCTACACCTTC. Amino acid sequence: CASSLTVLPYGYTF.

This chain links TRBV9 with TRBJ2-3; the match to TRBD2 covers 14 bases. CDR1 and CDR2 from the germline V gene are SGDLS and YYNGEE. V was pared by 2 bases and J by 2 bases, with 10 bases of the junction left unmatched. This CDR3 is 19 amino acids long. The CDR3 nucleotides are TGTGCCAGCAGCGTCGAGGGACTAGCGGGGGATATCTCCACAGATACGCAGTATTTT. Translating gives CASSVEGLAGDISTDTQYF.

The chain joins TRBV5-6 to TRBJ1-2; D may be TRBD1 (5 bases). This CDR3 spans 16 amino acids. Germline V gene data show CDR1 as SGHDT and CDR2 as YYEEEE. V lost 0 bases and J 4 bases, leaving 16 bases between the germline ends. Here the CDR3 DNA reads TGTGCCAGCAGCTTGGGGGCCTTGGGGCAGGGCTATGGCTACACCTTC. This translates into CASSLGALGQGYGYTF. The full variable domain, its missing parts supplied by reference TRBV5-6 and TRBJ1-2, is DAGVTQSPTHLIKTRGQQVTLRCSPKSGHDTVSWYQQALGQGPQFIFQYYEEEERQRGNFPDRFSGHQFPNYSSELNVNALLLGDSALYLCASSLGALGQGYGYTFGSGTRLTVV.

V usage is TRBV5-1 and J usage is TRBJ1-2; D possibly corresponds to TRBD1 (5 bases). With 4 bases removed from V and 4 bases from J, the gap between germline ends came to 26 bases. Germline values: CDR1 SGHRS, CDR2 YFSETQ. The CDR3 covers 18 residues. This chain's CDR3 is CASSPRQGGGAMSYGYTF. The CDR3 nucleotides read TGCGCCAGCAGCCCACGTCAGGGTGGAGGGGCCATGTCCTATGGCTACACCTTC.